The present TCR beta chain was sequenced within a study of Graves' ophthalmopathy and Graves' hyperthyroidism. Study as a whole: Absence of ophthalmopathy within 18 months of follow-up defined stable hyperthyroidism.

The authors enrolled newly diagnosed hyperthyroidism patients aged 18 to 65 with under 2 months' duration. Amplified TCR beta CDR3 regions were obtained using RNA transcripts as template. The authors performed first-round RT-PCR with HTBI primers and then a second-round multiplex PCR. TCRdb processed the multiplex PCR reads anew with MiXCR; each CDR3 protein has one entry. The sample lists 1 million to 1.3 million distinct CDR3 sequences, 35% to 45% occurring once. Regarding the study as a whole: The 13-signature model separated ophthalmopathy from stable hyperthyroidism at approximately 89% sensitivity and almost 83% specificity. Thyroid clonotypes that were expanded above 0.001 frequency mostly also appeared in blood.

About this clonotype itself: The antigen is not known.

This CDR3 contains 14 residues. CDR1 is SGHTA and CDR2 is FQGNSA in the germline V gene. After removal of 8 bases from V and 7 bases from J, the junction contained 10 bases not matched to a gene. The TCR sequence derives from an adult man with Graves' hyperthyroidism. What was sequenced was peripheral blood or thyroid tissue (not recorded which). The chain joins TRBV7-2 to TRBJ2-5, with 10 bases lining up with TRBD1. This CDR3 reads CASRARGQGRTQYF. CDR3 sequence (DNA): TGTGCCAGCCGGGCCCGGGGACAGGGGAGGACCCAGTACTTC.